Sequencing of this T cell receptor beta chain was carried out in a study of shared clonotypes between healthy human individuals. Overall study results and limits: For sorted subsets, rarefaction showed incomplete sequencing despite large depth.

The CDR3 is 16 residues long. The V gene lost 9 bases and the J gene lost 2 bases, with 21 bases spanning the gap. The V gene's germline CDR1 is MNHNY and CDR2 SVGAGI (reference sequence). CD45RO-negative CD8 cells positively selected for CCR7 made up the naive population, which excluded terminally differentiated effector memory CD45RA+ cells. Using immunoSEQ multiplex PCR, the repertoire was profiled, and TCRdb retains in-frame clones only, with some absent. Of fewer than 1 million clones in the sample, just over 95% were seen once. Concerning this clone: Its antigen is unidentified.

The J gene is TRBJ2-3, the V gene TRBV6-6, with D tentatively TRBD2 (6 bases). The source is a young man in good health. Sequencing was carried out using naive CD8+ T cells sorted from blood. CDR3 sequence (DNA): TGTGCCAGTACGGGTAGCGGCGGGATATCCACAGATACGCAGTATTTT. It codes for CASTGSGGISTDTQYF.